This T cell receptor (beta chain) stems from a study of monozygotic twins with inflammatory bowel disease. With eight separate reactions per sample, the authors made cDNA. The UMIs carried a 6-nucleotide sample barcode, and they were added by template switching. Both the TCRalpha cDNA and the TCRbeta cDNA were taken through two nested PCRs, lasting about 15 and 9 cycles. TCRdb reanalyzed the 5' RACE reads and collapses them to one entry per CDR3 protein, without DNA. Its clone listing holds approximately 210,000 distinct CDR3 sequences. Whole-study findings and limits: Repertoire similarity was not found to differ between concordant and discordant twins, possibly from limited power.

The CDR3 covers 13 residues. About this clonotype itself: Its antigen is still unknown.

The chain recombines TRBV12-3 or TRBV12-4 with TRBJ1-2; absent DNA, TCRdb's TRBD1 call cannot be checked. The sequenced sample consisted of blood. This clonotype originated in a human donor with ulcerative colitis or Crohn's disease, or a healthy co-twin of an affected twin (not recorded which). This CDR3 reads CASVGQGYYGYTF.